What follows are 18 T cell receptor beta chains derived from one specimen sequenced in a study of T-cell reconstitution after alpha-beta-depleted transplantation in children. A library of TCRbeta sequences, prepared with unique molecular identifiers, was generated. TCRdb reanalysed the PCR reads using MiXCR and keeps one entry per CDR3 protein. The sample records about 170,000 distinct CDR3 sequences, over 8.5% being singletons. The sample in question was PBMCs, obtained before TCRalphabeta/CD19-depleted stem cell transplant. These receptors were taken from a boy aged 2 to 9 with acute myeloid leukemia, due to receive a stem cell transplant.

This clonotype has ten or more counts. The chain recombines TRBV25-1 with TRBJ2-7, with 9 positions matching TRBD2. The CDR3 runs to 12 residues. Germline V gene lookup returns CDR1 MGHDK and CDR2 SYGVNS. Trimming cost V 7 bases and J 4 bases; bases outside gene matches: 2. The CDR3 here is CASKAGGYEQYF. CDR3 in DNA: TGTGCCAGCAAAGCGGGGGGATACGAGCAGTACTTC.

This clonotype was seen many times. The chain uses TRBV28 and TRBJ2-7; D unresolved. Germline assignment: CDR1 MDHEN and CDR2 SYDVKM. Trimming pared 2 bases from V and 2 bases from J, leaving 10 bases between. This CDR3 is 14 amino acids long. The CDR3 reads CASSLIRNTYEQYF. The DNA for the CDR3 is TGTGCCAGCAGTTTAATCCGGAATACCTACGAGCAGTACTTC. Full variable domain (outside the CDR3, taken from reference TRBV28 and TRBJ2-7): DVKVTQSSRYLVKRTGEKVFLECVQDMDHENMFWYRQDPGLGLRLIYFSYDVKMKEKGDIPEGYSVSREKKERFSLILESASTNQTSMYLCASSLIRNTYEQYFGPGTRLTVT.

This clonotype was observed at least ten times. The chain recombines TRBV5-1 with TRBJ2-2; no definite D call. The CDR3 contains 16 residues. The germline V gene encodes CDR1 SGHRS and CDR2 YFSETQ. V lost 4 bases and J lost 0, with 13 bases in between. The chain's CDR3 is CASSLYYGSNTGELFF. As DNA, the CDR3 is TGCGCCAGCAGCCTCTACTACGGGTCGAACACCGGGGAGCTGTTTTTT.

This clonotype was detected many times. The chain couples TRBV20-1 to TRBJ1-2; 7 bases line up with TRBD1. Trimming at V came to 6 bases and at J to 6 bases, leaving 7 bases not matched to a gene. This CDR3 region has 12 residues. Per germline, CDR1 DFQATT and CDR2 SNEGSKA (reference sequence). CDR3: CSAWDSANGYTF. The CDR3 nucleotides read TGCAGTGCGTGGGACAGCGCAAATGGCTACACCTTC.

This clonotype showed up many times. The V gene is TRBV27, the J gene TRBJ2-6; maybe TRBD2 (5 bases). The CDR3 is 16 amino acids. The germline V and J ends were trimmed by 6 bases and 0 bases, with 12 bases remaining between them. Germline lookup yields CDR1 MNHEY and CDR2 SMNVEV (reference sequence). The chain's CDR3 is CASRLAAYSGANVLTF. The CDR3 DNA reads TGTGCCAGCAGGCTAGCTGCGTACTCTGGGGCCAACGTCCTGACTTTC.

The sample holds many counts of this clonotype. The chain couples TRBV4-1 to TRBJ2-1; D may be TRBD2 (5 bases). The CDR3 is 14 amino acids. The germline CDR1 and CDR2 sequences are MGHRA and YSYEKL. Trimming shortened V by 1 base and J by 4 bases, and 8 bases separated the two germline ends. This CDR3 reads CASSQGERYNEQFF. For the CDR3, the DNA is TGCGCCAGCAGCCAAGGAGAGCGGTACAATGAGCAGTTCTTC.

This clonotype was counted at least ten times. V usage is TRBV20-1 and J usage is TRBJ2-5; D ambiguous. The CDR3 sequence is 14 residues long. Germline CDR1 DFQATT, CDR2 SNEGSKA (reference sequence). The germline V and J ends were trimmed by 1 base and 3 bases, with 12 bases remaining between them. The DNA for the CDR3 is TGCAGTGCTAGAGGACTTGATACAAAAGAGACCCAGTACTTC. Protein product: CSARGLDTKETQYF.

This clonotype was picked up many times. The chain joins TRBV5-1 to TRBJ1-1, with a possible D match to TRBD1 (5 bases). V was cut by 1 base and J by 3 bases, with 10 bases left in between. The CDR3 contains 14 residues. Germline V gene lookup returns CDR1 SGHRS and CDR2 YFSETQ. The CDR3: CASSLRGADTEAFF. The CDR3 nucleotides read TGCGCCAGCAGCTTGCGAGGGGCAGACACTGAAGCTTTCTTT.

This clonotype was picked up many times. J is TRBJ1-1 and V is TRBV28; tentative D call: TRBD1 (5 bases). Germline V lookup: CDR1 MDHEN, CDR2 SYDVKM. V was clipped by 7 bases and J by 0 bases, with 24 bases between them. CDR3 length: 18 residues. CDR3 region: CASTRGGTLVLMNTEAFF. Written as DNA, the CDR3 is TGTGCCAGCACCCGTGGGGGGACTTTGGTTCTGATGAACACTGAAGCTTTCTTT.

The sample holds many counts of this clonotype. This rearrangement joins TRBV4-2 to TRBJ1-5; 8 nucleotides agree with TRBD1. With 5 bases clipped from V and 2 bases from J, the junction kept 17 bases outside the gene matches. The CDR3 extends over 19 amino acids. The germline V gene has CDR1 LGHNA and CDR2 YNFKEQ. Here the CDR3 reads CASSGSTGTGVVRNQPQHF. CDR3 nucleotides: TGTGCCAGCAGCGGAAGCACCGGGACAGGCGTCGTGCGCAATCAGCCCCAGCATTTT.

This clonotype was observed a few times. The gene calls are TRBV3-1 and TRBJ1-4, with no clear D. V was shortened by 1 base and J by 4 bases, with 7 bases between the two germline ends. Germline CDR1 reads LGHDT; CDR2 reads YNNKEL (reference sequence). This CDR3 has 14 residues. The CDR3 coding sequence is TGTGCCAGCAGCCAAGGACTCCTTAATGAAAAACTGTTTTTT. This sequence encodes CASSQGLLNEKLFF.

The sample holds a few counts of this clonotype. This chain uses TRBV6-5 with TRBJ2-5; TRBD1 matches 10 bases. The germline V gene has CDR1 MNHEY and CDR2 SVGAGI. J lost 7 bases, V lost 1 base, and 6 bases had no gene match. The CDR3 is 15 amino acids. This chain's CDR3 is CASSYYGQGVATQYF. The CDR3 DNA reads as TGTGCCAGCAGTTACTATGGACAGGGGGTCGCGACCCAGTACTTC.

In its sample, this clonotype was seen many times. J is TRBJ2-7 and V is TRBV28; 7 bases line up with TRBD2. The V gene end was trimmed by 6 bases and the J gene end by 3 bases; junction bases not matched to a gene: 11. Per germline, CDR1 MDHEN and CDR2 SYDVKM. There are 15 residues in the CDR3. CDR3 in amino acids: CASRTSGRLFYEQYF. The CDR3 DNA reads TGTGCCAGCAGAACATCCGGGAGGTTATTCTACGAGCAGTACTTC.

The table lists this clonotype with many counts. The V call is TRBV12-3 or TRBV12-4, the J call TRBJ2-2; D is uncertain. The CDR3 is 15 residues long. Trimming took off 7 bases at V and 0 bases at J, with 12 bases between the two ends. Here the CDR3 DNA reads TGTGCCAGCATTAGTGGAGACGCGAACACCGGGGAGCTGTTTTTT. Translated, it gives CASISGDANTGELFF.

This clonotype has a handful of counts. The rearrangement joins TRBV10-3 to TRBJ1-5; TRBD1 might be the D (5 bases). Germline CDR1 ENHRY, CDR2 SYGVKD. The CDR3 sequence is 15 residues long. Deletions cut 2 bases from V and 6 bases from J, with 14 bases between. The CDR3 region has the DNA TGTGCCATCAGTGAGATGGTCGGGGGAACTCAGCCCCAGCATTTT. This encodes CAISEMVGGTQPQHF.

At least ten counts were recorded for this clonotype. The rearrangement links TRBV12-3 or TRBV12-4 to TRBJ1-5; D gene uncertain. The CDR3 sequence is 13 residues long. V was cut by 0 bases and J by 4 bases, with 4 bases left in between. CDR3 residues: CASSLAENQPQHF. Written as DNA, the CDR3 is TGTGCCAGCAGTTTAGCAGAGAATCAGCCCCAGCATTTT.

This clonotype was observed many times. The V gene is TRBV25-1, the J gene TRBJ2-6; TRBD1 or TRBD2 may be the D gene (5 bases each). CDR1 MGHDK and CDR2 SYGVNS come from the germline V gene. The V end lost 4 bases, the J end lost 2 bases, and 9 bases lay between the germline ends. CDR3 length: 15 residues. This chain's CDR3 is CASSARGAGANVLTF. CDR3 DNA: TGTGCCAGCAGTGCGAGGGGCGCTGGGGCCAACGTCCTGACTTTC.

This clonotype appeared many times. V is TRBV7-9 and J is TRBJ2-2; D gene unclear. Trimming took off 5 bases at V and 0 bases at J, with 13 bases between the two ends. CDR1 and CDR2 from the germline V gene are SEHNR and FQNEAQ (reference sequence). CDR3 length: 16 residues. In DNA form, the CDR3 reads TGTGCCAGCAGCCCCCTTGCCCTTACGAACACCGGGGAGCTGTTTTTT. The encoded protein is CASSPLALTNTGELFF.